Reported below is one T cell receptor (beta chain). Its antigen is unknown. Libraries were prepared by immunoSEQ multiplex PCR; TCRdb keeps only in-frame clonotypes and omits some of them. The data show tens of thousands of clones, with roughly 87% seen just once and 3% to 4.5% held by the top ten. The data are from a study of T cell responses to AZD1222 COVID-19 vaccine. Findings and limits, study-wide: Nearly half of spike-specific TCRs reportedly target variant regions that are unmutated in the B.1.351 and B.1.1.7 variants. Clonal diversity was possibly underestimated, and the donors were mostly white British, with more females.

The germline V and J ends were trimmed by 3 bases and 7 bases, with 13 bases remaining between them. The CDR3 consists of 15 residues. Germline V gives CDR1 MRHNA, CDR2 SNTAGT. The receptor comes from an adult in good health. The sample in question was peripheral blood, obtained on day 0 of AZD1222 vaccination. The chain couples TRBV6-4 to TRBJ1-6; D may be TRBD1 (5 bases). The CDR3 here is CASSEEDTDNSPLHF. The CDR3 DNA sequence: TGTGCCAGCAGTGAAGAGGACACCGACAATTCACCCCTCCACTTT.